Listed here is a single TCR beta chain. The antigen is unknown. Regarding time point: week 47, end of study. Topical imiquimod accompanied each vaccine dose, which consisted of 300 ug of mutant IDH1 20-mer peptide. The data were taken from a study of a mutant IDH1 vaccine in newly diagnosed glioma. At the level of the study: With temozolomide cycles, or 4-6 weeks after radiotherapy alone, vaccination was started.

TCRdb keeps only in-frame clones here, not all; method: immunoSEQ multiplex PCR. This repertoire shows around 60,000 clones, around 83% found once; its top ten account for roughly 4%. The source was PBMCs, collected from a glioma patient whose treatment included an IDH1 peptide vaccine. The TCR was taken from a man aged 30 to 45 with glioma.

CDR3 protein: CASSWTGGINKNIQYF. CDR3 sequence (DNA): TGTGCCAGCAGCTGGACAGGGGGTATAAACAAAAACATTCAGTACTTC. The chain couples TRBV13 to TRBJ2-4, with TRBD1 identical over 10 bases. The germline V gene encodes CDR1 PRHDT and CDR2 FYEKMQ (reference sequence). This CDR3 has 16 residues. The V gene end was trimmed by 4 bases and the J gene end by 3 bases; junction bases not matched to a gene: 6.